This T cell receptor beta chain was obtained from a study of memory CD4+ T cells and cytomegalovirus serostatus. Study summary: This sample comes from healthy Belgian adults, 9 CMV seropositive, approximately 25 seronegative. Findings and limits, study-wide: 67 of 164 known CMV-associated TCRbeta sequences appeared in CD4+ memory.

Single viable CD3+CD4+CD8-CD45RO+ cells were sorted as the memory CD4+ T cells. In the case of this clone: Its matching antigen is unknown.

In the authors' methods: After removing out-of-frame reads, around 2,000,000 distinct TCRbeta sequences remained. Produced via immunoSEQ multiplex PCR; TCRdb's table is partial and in-frame only. V, J and clone size were drawn from that table, and D and trimming were deduced from the DNA. The sample records about 56,000 clones, 82% being singletons. CDR1 and CDR2 from the germline V gene are MDHEN and SYDVKM. CDR3 length: 13 amino acids. The ends were cut back, 6 bases at V and 6 bases at J, with 14 bases in the middle. This sequence originates from an adult in good health and CMV-seronegative. Material for sequencing was memory CD4+ T cells from blood. V gene TRBV28 combines with J gene TRBJ1-1, with no clear D. As DNA, the CDR3 is TGTGCCAGCAGGGGGATACAGACCTCTGAAGCTTTCTTT. Translating gives CASRGIQTSEAFF.